This T cell receptor beta chain is drawn from a study of T cell responses to AZD1222 COVID-19 vaccine. General study results and limits: White British ancestry dominated among donors, who included more females, and clonal diversity was possibly underestimated. CD4 TCRs associated with vaccination spanned spike, dominating at 160-218 and 743-854.

In the case of this clone: Antigen specificity is unknown.

Only in-frame clones appear in the TCRdb table, and some are missing; sequencing was by immunoSEQ multiplex PCR. This sample has 90,000 to 150,000 clones, with 87% found just once. Germline V lookup: CDR1 MDHEN, CDR2 SYDVKM. Trimming pared 7 bases from V and 16 bases from J, leaving 17 bases between. There are 12 residues in the CDR3. Second doses were pooled across both intervals (about 4 or about 12 weeks). The J gene is TRBJ1-6, the V gene TRBV28; tentatively, D is TRBD1 (5 bases). The receptor comes from an adult who received the AZD1222 COVID-19 vaccine. The sample consisted of peripheral blood, taken 28 days after the second AZD1222 dose. The CDR3 sequence: CASTGGRGPLHF. The CDR3 bases are TGTGCCAGCACCGGAGGTAGGGGACCACTCCACTTT.